The subject of this entry is one T cell receptor beta chain. The antigen remains undetermined. These data originate in a study of cytomegalovirus exposure and HLA in healthy donors. General observations from the study: A classifier reportedly called cytomegalovirus status with high sensitivity and specificity.

Primers for the PCR totalled 60 Vbeta and 13 Jbeta. Clones were sequenced by immunoSEQ multiplex PCR, and TCRdb holds only the in-frame ones, with some missing. This repertoire shows 45,000 to 65,000 clones, 70% to 85% found once; its top ten account for more than 3%. This CDR3 has 14 amino acids. CDR1 and CDR2 (germline): LNHDA, SQIVND (reference sequence). Between the trimmed V and J ends, which lost 5 bases and 5 bases, there was a span of 15 bases. This sequence was found in a woman between 40 and 55 years old in good health and CMV-seropositive. The chain recombines TRBV19 with TRBJ1-2; D perhaps matches TRBD1 (5 bases). What was sequenced was PBMCs. CDR3 sequence: CASSGAGPTYGYTF. The CDR3 DNA reads TGTGCCAGTAGTGGGGCAGGGCCAACTTATGGCTACACCTTC.